What follows are 17 T cell receptor beta chains derived from one specimen sequenced in a study of shared clonotypes between healthy human individuals (TCRdb year 2020). For the CD8 naive samples, CD45RO-negative cells were positively selected for CCR7, yielding a CD45RA+CCR7+ population from which TemRA cells were excluded. The method was the immunoSEQ multiplex PCR assay. TCRdb carries this immuneACCESS record with in-frame sequences only. Its versions omit some clonotypes, under half of them owing to an unresolved V gene in the studies checked, with the rest unexplained. In this sample the table shows about 2.2 million clones, just over 90% of which occur a single time. The ten largest clones represent 1.5% to 2% of the sample. The specimen was naive CD8+ T cells from PBMCs. The cell subset or site label corresponds to: CD45RA+CCR7+. The receptor set was obtained from a man between 18 and 35 years old in good health. Some clones in this sample may be carry-over from other donors' samples.

This sequence joins TRBV28 and TRBJ2-7; D might be TRBD1 or TRBD2, each matching 5 bases. V dropped 4 bases and J dropped 0 bases, with 10 bases sitting between them. Germline values: CDR1 MDHEN, CDR2 SYDVKM. The CDR3 consists of 14 residues. CDR3 amino acids: CASSYPGPSYEQYF. As DNA, the CDR3 is TGTGCCAGCAGTTACCCGGGACCCTCCTACGAGCAGTACTTC.

The chain has TRBV27 and TRBJ2-3; D uncertain. The CDR3 totals 14 residues. Germline V gene data show CDR1 as MNHEY and CDR2 as SMNVEV (reference sequence). Trimming cost V 5 bases and J 4 bases, with 13 bases left between them. The CDR3 bases are TGTGCCAGCAGTCCATCCGGACCAGCAGATACGCAGTATTTT. Translated, it gives CASSPSGPADTQYF.

The chain recombines TRBV7-8 with TRBJ2-4; possibly TRBD1 for D (5 bases). V lost 5 bases to trimming and J lost 6 bases, with 20 bases between them. CDR1 and CDR2 from the germline V gene are SGHVS and FQNEAQ. This CDR3 is 16 amino acids long. The CDR3 sequence is CASSPPGRRYPNIQYF. The CDR3 bases are TGTGCCAGCAGCCCCCCAGGGCGCCGCTACCCAAACATTCAGTACTTC. Variable domain in full (rest from reference TRBV7-8 and TRBJ2-4): GAGVSQSPRYKVAKRGQDVALRCDPISGHVSLFWYQQALGQGPEFLTYFQNEAQLDKSGLPSDRFFAERPEGSVSTLKIQRTQQEDSAVYLCASSPPGRRYPNIQYFGAGTRLSVL.

This chain joins TRBV9 and TRBJ2-1, with TRBD2 matching 7 bases. With V trimmed by 4 bases and J by 2 bases, 3 bases remained unmatched. This CDR3 is 14 amino acids long. CDR1 and CDR2 from the germline V gene are SGDLS and YYNGEE. The CDR3 here is CASSPGTTYNEQFF. CDR3 coding DNA: TGTGCCAGCAGCCCGGGGACTACCTACAATGAGCAGTTCTTC.

Remarks on this clone: Other DNA variants within this sample encode the same CDR3. This chain joins TRBV6-6 and TRBJ1-1; the D is unclear. The length of the CDR3 is 13 residues. CDR1 and CDR2 (germline): MNHNY, SVGAGI (reference sequence). Trimming took off 2 bases at V and 2 bases at J, with 6 bases between the two ends. CDR3 nucleotide sequence: TGTGCCAGCAGTTACGGGGAAAACACTGAAGCTTTCTTT. It specifies CASSYGENTEAFF.

The J gene is TRBJ2-5, the V gene TRBV29-1, with D hard to call. The germline CDR1 and CDR2 sequences are SQVTM and ANQGSEA. Trimming removed 5 bases at V and 1 base at J, with 11 bases between. The CDR3 totals 13 residues. DNA of the CDR3: TGCAGCGTTCGGGTGACAAGCCAAGAGACCCAGTACTTC. This sequence encodes CSVRVTSQETQYF.

V is TRBV27 and J is TRBJ2-7, with 9 nucleotides matching TRBD2. Germline assignment: CDR1 MNHEY and CDR2 SMNVEV (reference sequence). This CDR3 has 15 amino acids. The ends lost 0 bases at V and 6 bases at J; junction bases unmatched: 6. As DNA, the CDR3 is TGTGCCAGCAGTTTATCTGGTCTAGCGGGAATCGAGCAGTACTTC. Translation gives CASSLSGLAGIEQYF.

CDR3 residues: CASSQVPYYEQYF. CDR3 nucleotides: TGTGCCAGCAGCCAAGTTCCCTACTACGAGCAGTACTTC. The chain employs TRBV14 and TRBJ2-7; unclear D gene. Germline V gene lookup returns CDR1 SGHDN and CDR2 FVKESK. This CDR3 has 13 residues. The germline V and J ends were trimmed by 1 base and 3 bases, with 7 bases remaining between them.

V is TRBV2 and J is TRBJ1-2; D is unresolved. The CDR3 extends over 14 amino acids. Trimming removed 5 bases at V and 3 bases at J, with 13 bases between. Germline V CDR1 and CDR2: SNHLY, FYNNEI. The CDR3 spells CASSPGRSYYGYTF. CDR3 DNA sequence: TGTGCCAGCAGTCCTGGGCGGAGCTACTATGGCTACACCTTC.

The chain uses TRBV7-2 and TRBJ2-2, with a tentative D call TRBD2 (7 bases). The germline V and J ends were trimmed by 0 bases and 9 bases, with 11 bases remaining between them. Looked up from germline, CDR1 is SGHTA and CDR2 is FQGNSA. The CDR3 loop spans 14 amino acids. The CDR3 nucleotides read TGTGCCAGCAGCTTAGCGGGGGGGCGTAGGGAGCTGTTTTTT. This sequence encodes CASSLAGGRRELFF.

In its sample, this clone was seen once. The CDR3 here is CATSRAGGTGKETQYF. The CDR3 nucleotides read TGTGCCACCAGCAGAGCGGGAGGGACAGGTAAAGAGACCCAGTACTTC. The chain couples TRBV15 to TRBJ2-5, with D perhaps matching TRBD1 or TRBD2 (8 bases each). Between the trimmed V and J ends, which lost 1 base and 3 bases, there was a span of 15 bases. Looked up from germline, CDR1 is LNHNV and CDR2 is YYDKDF (reference sequence). The CDR3 runs to 16 residues.

A single count supports this clone. The V and J genes are TRBV29-1 and TRBJ1-1; D is perhaps TRBD1 (6 bases). The CDR3 covers 13 residues. V dropped 7 bases and J dropped 5 bases, with 17 bases sitting between them. Germline CDR1 is SQVTM and CDR2 is ANQGSEA. DNA of the CDR3: TGCAGCGCCTCCTATGGGGGCAGGACTGAAGCTTTCTTT. Its protein product is CSASYGGRTEAFF.

The CDR3 region has the DNA TGTGCCAGCAGCCTCAACTCGGCAGGGAAGGAAACTGAAGCTTTCTTT. Protein: CASSLNSAGKETEAFF. The J gene is TRBJ1-1, the V gene TRBV13, with D possibly being TRBD1 (5 bases). The CDR3 has 16 amino acids. V gave up 5 bases and J gave up 5 bases, with 21 bases separating them. Germline assignment: CDR1 PRHDT and CDR2 FYEKMQ (reference sequence).

The chain joins TRBV11-2 to TRBJ2-5; weak D call: TRBD1 (5 bases). This CDR3 is 16 amino acids long. Germline CDR1 and CDR2: SGHAT and FQNNGV. V lost 5 bases and J lost 2, with 18 bases in between. The CDR3 is CASSPSGRTHQETQYF. DNA for the CDR3: TGTGCCAGCAGCCCCTCGGGCAGGACACATCAAGAGACCCAGTACTTC.

The V and J genes are TRBV4-1 and TRBJ1-1; a weak D match, TRBD1 (6 bases). The ends were cut back, 2 bases at V and 2 bases at J, with 15 bases in the middle. CDR3 size: 16 residues. Germline CDR1 MGHRA, CDR2 YSYEKL. CDR3 loop: CASSQIPTGANTEAFF. The CDR3 DNA follows: TGCGCCAGCAGCCAAATTCCGACAGGTGCAAACACTGAAGCTTTCTTT.

The gene calls are TRBV15 and TRBJ2-1, with a weak D call TRBD1 (6 bases). This CDR3 contains 14 residues. CDR1 LNHNV and CDR2 YYDKDF come from the germline V gene (reference sequence). V lost 2 bases to trimming and J lost 8 bases, with 13 bases between them. The CDR3 DNA is TGTGCCACCAGCAGAAAAGGGGGATTGGATGAGCAGTTCTTC. This codes for CATSRKGGLDEQFF.

The rearrangement uses TRBV7-9 and TRBJ2-1; D remains unclear. The V and J ends lost 3 bases and 1 base respectively, with 7 bases between them. CDR3 size: 14 residues. CDR1 SEHNR and CDR2 FQNEAQ come from the germline V gene (reference sequence). The CDR3 DNA follows: TGTGCCAGCAGCTTGCCACAGTCCTACAATGAGCAGTTCTTC. Residues: CASSLPQSYNEQFF.